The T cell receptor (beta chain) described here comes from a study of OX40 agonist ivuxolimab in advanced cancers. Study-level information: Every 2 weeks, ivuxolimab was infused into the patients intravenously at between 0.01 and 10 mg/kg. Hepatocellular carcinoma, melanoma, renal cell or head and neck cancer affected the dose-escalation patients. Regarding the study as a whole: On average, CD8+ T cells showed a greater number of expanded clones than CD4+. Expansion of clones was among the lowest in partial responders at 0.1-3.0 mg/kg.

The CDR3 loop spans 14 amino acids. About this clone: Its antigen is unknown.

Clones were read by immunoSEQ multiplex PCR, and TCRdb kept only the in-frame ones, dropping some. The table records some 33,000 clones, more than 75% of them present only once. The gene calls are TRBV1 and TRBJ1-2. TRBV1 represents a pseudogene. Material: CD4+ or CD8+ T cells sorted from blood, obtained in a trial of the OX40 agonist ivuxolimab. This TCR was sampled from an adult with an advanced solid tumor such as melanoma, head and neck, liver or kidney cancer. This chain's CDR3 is CTSSQESEGSLYTF. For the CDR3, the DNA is TGCACCAGCAGCCAAGAAAGTGAGGGCAGTCTGTACACCTTC.